This passage covers 17 T cell receptor beta chains from one sample sequenced in a study of blood T cell repertoires in COVID-19. Clones were read by immunoSEQ multiplex PCR, and TCRdb kept only the in-frame ones, dropping some. The sample lists about 270,000 clones; about 88% were seen once. Source material: peripheral blood. The receptors were gathered from a woman in her 70s with COVID-19, enrolled during active disease.

The chain employs TRBV6-2 or TRBV6-3 and TRBJ2-7; 10 bases map to TRBD1. This CDR3 spans 14 amino acids. V was clipped by 4 bases and J by 7 bases; unmatched bases: 7. Germline assignment: CDR1 MNHEY and CDR2 SVGEGT. CDR3 in amino acids: CASSSLGQGREQYF. The CDR3 coding sequence is TGTGCCAGCAGTTCCCTGGGACAGGGGAGAGAGCAGTACTTC.

The chain is built from TRBV2 and TRBJ2-5; D remains unclear. This CDR3 has 14 amino acids. V dropped 1 base and J dropped 2 bases, with 8 bases sitting between them. Germline values: CDR1 SNHLY, CDR2 FYNNEI. DNA of the CDR3: TGTGCCAGCAGTGAAGGGCTGGTACAAGAGACCCAGTACTTC. It specifies CASSEGLVQETQYF.

This clone was seen just once. The rearrangement uses TRBV19 and TRBJ1-1; D is perhaps TRBD1 (5 bases). CDR3 length equals 14 residues. Germline V gene lookup returns CDR1 LNHDA and CDR2 SQIVND (reference sequence). Deletions cut 1 base from V and 4 bases from J, with 10 bases between. As DNA, the CDR3 is TGTGCCAGTAGTATAGGGGCGCAGGGCACTGAAGCTTTCTTT. Protein: CASSIGAQGTEAFF.

This clone has a handful of counts. The V and J genes are TRBV18 and TRBJ2-1, with 11 bases matching TRBD2. The length of the CDR3 is 15 residues. With V trimmed by 3 bases and J by 6 bases, 4 bases remained unmatched. The germline V gene has CDR1 KGHSH and CDR2 LQKENI. The CDR3 region is CASSPVAGGPNEQFF. DNA of the CDR3: TGTGCCAGCTCACCCGTAGCGGGGGGGCCCAATGAGCAGTTCTTC.

The chain carries TRBV28 and TRBJ1-3; a weak D match, TRBD1 (6 bases). CDR3 length: 17 amino acids. V was cut by 0 bases and J by 1 base, with 13 bases left in between. Germline CDR1 is MDHEN and CDR2 is SYDVKM. In DNA, the CDR3 is TGTGCCAGCAGTTTATGGCTAGGGGGAAGGTCTGGAAACACCATATATTTT. Translating it yields CASSLWLGGRSGNTIYF.

The chain recombines TRBV5-8 with TRBJ2-7; the match to TRBD1 covers 8 bases. CDR3 length: 14 residues. Germline V gene data show CDR1 as SGHTS and CDR2 as YDEGEE. With 3 bases clipped from V and 3 bases from J, the junction kept 5 bases outside the gene matches. DNA of the CDR3: TGTGCCAGCAGCTCCGGACAGGGAGGCTACGAGCAGTACTTC. It specifies CASSSGQGGYEQYF.

This chain uses TRBV30 with TRBJ1-6; 9 bases map to TRBD1. This CDR3 comprises 15 residues. V lost 3 bases to trimming and J lost 7 bases; unmatched junction nucleotides: 7. Germline V lookup: CDR1 GTSNPN, CDR2 SVGIG (reference sequence). The CDR3 loop reads CAWSGGTGQNSPLHF. In nucleotides, the CDR3 is TGTGCCTGGAGCGGGGGGACAGGGCAGAATTCACCCCTCCACTTT.

The chain links TRBV5-6 to TRBJ2-1; D is ambiguous. V was shortened by 2 bases and J by 7 bases, with 4 bases between the two germline ends. Germline V gene sequence: CDR1 SGHDT, CDR2 YYEEEE. The CDR3 runs to 11 residues. CDR3: CASSLLNEQFF. CDR3 coding DNA: TGTGCCAGCAGCTTACTAAATGAGCAGTTCTTC.

This clone occurred once. The rearrangement uses TRBV28 and TRBJ2-1; maybe TRBD2 (6 bases). Trimming cost V 2 bases and J 8 bases, with 13 bases left between them. The CDR3 sequence is 14 residues long. Germline values: CDR1 MDHEN, CDR2 SYDVKM. In DNA form, the CDR3 reads TGTGCCAGCAGTTTAGGCCCAGGGAGGCATGAGCAGTTCTTC. Amino acids: CASSLGPGRHEQFF.

The J gene is TRBJ1-6, the V gene TRBV18; D is unresolved. Germline values: CDR1 KGHSH, CDR2 LQKENI. The CDR3 has 14 residues. The V end was cut by 2 bases, the J end by 5 bases, with 7 bases between. The CDR3 loop is CASSPATDNSPLHF. The DNA of the CDR3 is TGTGCCAGCTCACCAGCAACGGATAATTCACCCCTCCACTTT.

This CDR3 reads CSVDQGWYNEQFF. The CDR3 DNA reads as TGCAGCGTTGACCAGGGGTGGTACAATGAGCAGTTCTTC. This rearrangement joins TRBV29-1 to TRBJ2-1; perhaps TRBD1 as D (6 bases). Between the trimmed V and J ends, which lost 3 bases and 4 bases, there was a span of 10 bases. The CDR3 runs to 13 residues. CDR1 SQVTM and CDR2 ANQGSEA come from the germline V gene.

This clone was observed once. The chain is built from TRBV28 and TRBJ1-6; perhaps TRBD1 as D (5 bases). The V end lost 4 bases, the J end lost 0 bases, and 7 bases lay between the germline ends. CDR1 is MDHEN, CDR2 SYDVKM, per germline. The CDR3 covers 15 residues. Written as DNA, the CDR3 is TGTGCCAGCAGTTCAGACAGCTCCTATAATTCACCCCTCCACTTT. It specifies CASSSDSSYNSPLHF.

The chain combines TRBV15 with TRBJ1-1, with 9 bases fitting TRBD1. The germline V gene has CDR1 LNHNV and CDR2 YYDKDF (reference sequence). Unmatched junction bases numbered 7, after V lost 3 bases and J lost 5 bases. The CDR3 loop spans 15 amino acids. CDR3: CATSRAGTGRTEAFF. The CDR3 region has the DNA TGTGCCACCAGCAGGGCCGGGACAGGGCGAACTGAAGCTTTCTTT.

The chain employs TRBV9 and TRBJ2-1; TRBD2 agrees at 9 bases. CDR1 SGDLS and CDR2 YYNGEE come from the germline V gene. This CDR3 is 15 amino acids long. The V segment lost 4 bases and the J segment 4 bases; nucleotides outside the gene matches: 6. CDR3: CASSPLAGPYNEQFF. CDR3 coding DNA: TGTGCCAGCAGCCCCCTAGCGGGGCCGTACAATGAGCAGTTCTTC.

The chain employs TRBV18 and TRBJ2-7; tentative D call: TRBD1 (7 bases). The germline V gene encodes CDR1 KGHSH and CDR2 LQKENI. The CDR3 spans 13 residues. The V end lost 2 bases, the J end lost 5 bases, and 10 bases lay between the germline ends. CDR3: CASSPGRGDEQYF. The CDR3 nucleotides are TGTGCCAGCTCACCAGGCAGGGGGGACGAGCAGTACTTC.

V gene TRBV6-6 combines with J gene TRBJ1-5; the D gene is possibly TRBD1 (5 bases). V was pared by 7 bases and J by 6 bases, with 16 bases between. Germline V gene lookup returns CDR1 MNHNY and CDR2 SVGAGI (reference sequence). CDR3 length equals 14 residues. CDR3 sequence reads: CASTPQGSSQPQHF. The CDR3 region has the DNA TGTGCCAGCACCCCCCAGGGATCGAGTCAGCCCCAGCATTTT.

As DNA, the CDR3 is TGTGCCAGCAGAGGACAGGGGGCGAGCACTGAAGCTTTCTTT. Translating it yields CASRGQGASTEAFF. This rearrangement joins TRBV27 to TRBJ1-1, with TRBD1 matching 11 bases. The V segment lost 6 bases and the J segment 4 bases; nucleotides outside the gene matches: 4. Germline assignment: CDR1 MNHEY and CDR2 SMNVEV (reference sequence). The CDR3 is 14 amino acids.